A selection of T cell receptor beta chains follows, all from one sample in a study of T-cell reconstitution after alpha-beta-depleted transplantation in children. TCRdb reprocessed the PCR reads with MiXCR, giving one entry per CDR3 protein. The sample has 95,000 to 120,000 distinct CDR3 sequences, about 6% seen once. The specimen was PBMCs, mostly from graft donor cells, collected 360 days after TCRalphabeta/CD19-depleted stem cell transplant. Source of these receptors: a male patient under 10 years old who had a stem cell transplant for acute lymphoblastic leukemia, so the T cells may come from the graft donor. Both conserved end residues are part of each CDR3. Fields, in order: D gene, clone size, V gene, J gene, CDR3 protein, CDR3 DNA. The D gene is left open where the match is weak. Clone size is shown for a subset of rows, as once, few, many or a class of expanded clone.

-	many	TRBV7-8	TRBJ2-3	CASSLAPGDTQYF	TGTGCCAGCAGCTTAGCGCCGGGGGATACGCAGTATTTT
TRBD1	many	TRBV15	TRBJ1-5	CATRPGQGAQPQHF	TGTGCCACCAGGCCCGGACAGGGCGCTCAGCCCCAGCATTTT
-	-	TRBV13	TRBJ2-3	CASSLVQGPTDTQYF	TGTGCCAGCAGCTTAGTCCAGGGGCCCACAGATACGCAGTATTTT
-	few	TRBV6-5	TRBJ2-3	CASSYTSGERGTQYF	TGTGCCAGCAGTTACACGAGCGGAGAGCGAGGGACGCAGTATTTT
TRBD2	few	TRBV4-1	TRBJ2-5	CASSQEGGRRETQYF	TGCGCCAGCAGCCAAGAGGGCGGGAGGCGGGAGACCCAGTACTTC
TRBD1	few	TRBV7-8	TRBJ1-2	CASSTKQGGGIYGYTF	TGTGCCAGCAGCACCAAACAGGGGGGAGGGATCTATGGCTACACCTTC
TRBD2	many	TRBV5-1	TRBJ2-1	CASSSLAGGSYNEQFF	TGCGCCAGCAGCTCGTTAGCGGGAGGGTCCTACAATGAGCAGTTCTTC
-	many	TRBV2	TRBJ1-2	CASRGGVYGYTF	TGTGCCAGCAGAGGAGGGGTCTATGGCTACACCTTC
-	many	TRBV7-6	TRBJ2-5	CASSPIEETQYF	TGTGCCAGCAGCCCGATCGAAGAGACCCAGTACTTC
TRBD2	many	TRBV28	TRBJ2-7	CASSLVAGSEQYF	TGTGCCAGCAGTTTGGTAGCGGGAAGTGAGCAGTACTTC
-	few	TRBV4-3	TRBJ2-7	CASSQRPPTGETAYEQYF	TGCGCCAGCAGCCAACGCCCCCCAACCGGGGAGACAGCCTACGAGCAGTACTTC
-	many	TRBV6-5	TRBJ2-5	CASSSWGASSPQETQYF	TGTGCCAGCAGTTCTTGGGGGGCTAGCAGTCCGCAAGAGACCCAGTACTTC
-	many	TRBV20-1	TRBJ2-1	CSARDRIVSYEQFF	TGCAGTGCTAGAGATAGAATAGTCTCATATGAGCAGTTCTTC
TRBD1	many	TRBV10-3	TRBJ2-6	CAIRGTGERSGANVLTF	TGTGCCATCAGAGGGACAGGGGAGCGCTCTGGGGCCAACGTCCTGACTTTC